The TCR beta chain described here comes from a study of blood T cell repertoires in COVID-19. The data were produced by immunoSEQ multiplex PCR, yet TCRdb's version contains in-frame clones alone and is incomplete. Of around 360,000 clones in the sample, more than 70% were seen once. This CDR3 comprises 13 residues. The ends were cut back, 4 bases at V and 5 bases at J, with 7 bases in the middle. Germline V gene lookup returns CDR1 SGHKS and CDR2 YYEKEE (reference sequence). The specimen sequenced was PBMCs or T cells enriched from blood (not recorded which). This TCR came from a man aged 35-49 years in a cohort exposed to, infected with or recovered from COVID-19 (not recorded which). This chain joins TRBV5-5 and TRBJ2-6; D remains unclear. The CDR3 nucleotides read TGTGCCAGCAGCCGCGAGTGGGCCAACGTCCTGACTTTC. Translating gives CASSREWANVLTF.